These 22 T cell receptor beta chains originate from one sample sequenced in a study of blood T cell repertoires in COVID-19. Repertoires were generated with immunoSEQ multiplex PCR, while TCRdb's copy carries only in-frame clones and drops some. The table lists about 300,000 clones, about nine tenths of them singletons. The sample was PBMCs or T cells enriched from blood (not recorded which). The receptor source for this set is a woman between 50 and 59 years old who had been exposed to COVID-19.

The chain combines TRBV10-2 with TRBJ1-2, with a possible D match to TRBD1 (6 bases). Germline CDR1 reads WSHSY; CDR2 reads SAAADI. This CDR3 comprises 15 residues. The V end was cut by 6 bases, the J end by 6 bases, with 20 bases between. The CDR3 bases are TGCGCCAGCAGCAAGCCGGGACATATAACTCATGGCTACACCTTC. Residues: CASSKPGHITHGYTF.

The genes are TRBV5-8 and TRBJ2-2, with D maybe TRBD1 (5 bases). V was clipped by 7 bases and J by 5 bases, with 24 bases between them. This CDR3 region has 17 residues. Germline assignment: CDR1 SGHTS and CDR2 YDEGEE. The CDR3 is CASVGAVGRQQTGELFF. The DNA for the CDR3 is TGTGCCAGCGTTGGGGCGGTGGGGCGACAACAAACCGGGGAGCTGTTTTTT.

The V call is TRBV29-1, the J call TRBJ1-1; D gene ambiguous. This CDR3 is built from 13 residues. Trimming left V 7 bases short and J 0 bases short, with 12 bases between. From germline, CDR1 is SQVTM and CDR2 ANQGSEA. CDR3 sequence: CSGSEPVNTEAFF. For the CDR3, the DNA is TGCAGCGGCAGTGAACCCGTGAACACTGAAGCTTTCTTT. Full variable domain (remainder filled in from reference TRBV29-1 and TRBJ1-1): SAVISQKPSRDICQRGTSLTIQCQVDSQVTMMFWYRQQPGQSLTLIATANQGSEATYESGFVIDKFPISRPNLTFSTLTVSNMSPEDSSIYLCSGSEPVNTEAFFGQGTRLTVV.

The chain joins TRBV20-1 to TRBJ1-4; D may be TRBD1 (5 bases). Trimming removed 3 bases from V and 7 bases from J, with 12 bases in between. From germline, CDR1 is DFQATT and CDR2 SNEGSKA (reference sequence). The CDR3 runs to 13 residues. CDR3 in amino acids: CSASRGESEKLFF. The CDR3 region has the DNA TGCAGTGCTAGTCGGGGGGAAAGTGAAAAACTGTTTTTT.

Turning to this clone: This sample also contains other DNA sequences that code for the same CDR3. This chain connects TRBV5-1 to TRBJ1-5; D is unresolved. V shed 0 bases and J shed 2 bases, with 6 bases lying between them. The CDR3 extends over 14 amino acids. The germline V gene has CDR1 SGHRS and CDR2 YFSETQ. The CDR3 DNA is TGCGCCAGCAGCTTGGATGGAGGCAATCAGCCCCAGCATTTT. Its translation is CASSLDGGNQPQHF.

The rearrangement joins TRBV27 to TRBJ1-2, with 7 nucleotides matching TRBD1. This CDR3 contains 14 residues. Germline V gene sequence: CDR1 MNHEY, CDR2 SMNVEV (reference sequence). V trimming: 1 base; J trimming: 8 bases; junction bases outside the gene matches: 7. CDR3 nucleotides: TGTGCCAGCAGTTTATTGGCAGGGGGACAGGGCTACACCTTC. Its protein is CASSLLAGGQGYTF.

This chain connects TRBV5-5 to TRBJ2-7; a possible D gene is TRBD2 (5 bases). The CDR3 covers 14 residues. With 3 bases removed from V and 3 bases from J, the gap between germline ends came to 13 bases. The germline V gene encodes CDR1 SGHKS and CDR2 YYEKEE (reference sequence). The CDR3 is CASSSHGGSYEQYF. The CDR3 coding sequence is TGTGCCAGCAGCTCCCACGGAGGCAGCTACGAGCAGTACTTC.

The chain is built from TRBV6-5 and TRBJ2-7, with D possibly matching TRBD1 (6 bases). Germline V gene lookup returns CDR1 MNHEY and CDR2 SVGAGI. The CDR3 runs to 13 residues. Trimming took 7 bases from V and 0 from J, leaving 10 bases between them. The CDR3 spells CASTRTASYEQYF. In DNA form, the CDR3 reads TGTGCCAGCACCCGGACAGCCTCCTACGAGCAGTACTTC.

In nucleotides, the CDR3 is TGTGCCTGGAGCAACAGGGACAATCAGCCCCAGCATTTT. Residues: CAWSNRDNQPQHF. The V gene is TRBV30, the J gene TRBJ1-5; D perhaps matches TRBD1 (6 bases). This CDR3 is 13 amino acids long. The V end was cut by 3 bases, the J end by 3 bases, with 9 bases between. CDR1 and CDR2 (germline): GTSNPN, SVGIG (reference sequence).

The chain is built from TRBV3-1 (or the pseudogene TRBV3-2) and TRBJ1-6, with a weak D call TRBD1 (5 bases). CDR3 length equals 15 residues. Trimming shortened V by 2 bases and J by 10 bases, and 15 bases separated the two germline ends. CDR1 and CDR2 (germline): LGHDT, YNNKEL (reference sequence). The CDR3 DNA reads as TGTGCCAGCAGCCAACTACCGGGACTTCCATCACCCCTCCACTTT. It is translated as CASSQLPGLPSPLHF.

V and J are TRBV28 and TRBJ2-2; no clear D gene. Germline CDR1 reads MDHEN; CDR2 reads SYDVKM. Deletions cut 3 bases from V and 1 base from J, with 12 bases between. This CDR3 region has 16 residues. Here the CDR3 reads CASSFMGTRNTGELFF. Here the CDR3 DNA reads TGTGCCAGCAGTTTTATGGGCACCAGGAACACCGGGGAGCTGTTTTTT.

The chain recombines TRBV5-1 with TRBJ2-7, with 10 bases lining up with TRBD1. After removal of 4 bases from V and 3 bases from J, the junction contained 4 bases not matched to a gene. CDR3 size: 14 residues. Germline V gene sequence: CDR1 SGHRS, CDR2 YFSETQ. CDR3 in amino acids: CASSRGQGSYEQYF. CDR3 in DNA: TGCGCCAGCAGCAGGGGACAGGGGAGCTACGAGCAGTACTTC.

This sequence joins TRBV4-1 and TRBJ2-7; 8 bases line up with TRBD2. J lost 3 bases, V lost 2 bases, and 9 bases had no gene match. Germline V gives CDR1 MGHRA, CDR2 YSYEKL. The CDR3 extends over 16 amino acids. The CDR3 nucleotides read TGCGCCAGCAGCCAACGGTTGATAGCGGGGATCTACGAGCAGTACTTC. As protein: CASSQRLIAGIYEQYF.

The gene calls are TRBV5-1 and TRBJ1-6; D is perhaps TRBD1 (6 bases). V was trimmed by 7 bases and J by 5 bases, leaving 13 bases between them. This CDR3 comprises 14 residues. The V gene's germline CDR1 is SGHRS and CDR2 YFSETQ. The chain's CDR3 is CASATGQNNSPLHF. The DNA of the CDR3 is TGCGCCAGCGCGACCGGACAGAATAATTCACCCCTCCACTTT.

V usage is TRBV19 and J usage is TRBJ1-3, with D unclear. The V gene lost 5 bases and the J gene lost 0 bases, with 11 bases spanning the gap. Germline-derived CDR1 and CDR2 are LNHDA and SQIVND (reference sequence). CDR3 length equals 15 residues. CDR3 nucleotide sequence: TGTGCCAGTAGTTCAGTTCTTTTCTCTGGAAACACCATATATTTT. Its translation is CASSSVLFSGNTIYF.

The V gene is TRBV6-5, the J gene TRBJ1-1, with TRBD1 matching 7 bases. Germline CDR1 MNHEY, CDR2 SVGAGI. Trimming removed 6 bases from V and 0 bases from J; junction bases left unmatched: 7. This CDR3 is 15 amino acids long. CDR3 bases: TGTGCCAGCAGCCCGGGACAGCCTATGAACACTGAAGCTTTCTTT. Amino acid sequence: CASSPGQPMNTEAFF.

About this clone itself: An end of the junction does not agree with germline; a read error may underlie this. The chain combines TRBV3-1 (or the pseudogene TRBV3-2) with TRBJ2-5, with a weak D call TRBD2 (5 bases). The CDR3 covers 13 residues. Germline V gene sequence: CDR1 LGHDT, CDR2 YNNKEL (reference sequence). CDR3 loop: CAGSQEPRGTQYF. CDR3 in DNA: TGTGCCGGCAGCCAAGAGCCTCGGGGGACCCAGTACTTC.

The chain recombines TRBV9 with TRBJ2-7; TRBD2 matches 13 bases. The CDR3 runs to 14 residues. The trim removed 8 bases at V and 7 bases at J, leaving 9 bases unmatched. Germline V lookup: CDR1 SGDLS, CDR2 YYNGEE. The CDR3 bases are TGTGCCAGTACCGCTACTAGCGGGGGGGAAGAGCAGTACTTC. Its translation is CASTATSGGEEQYF.

This chain connects TRBV4-1 to TRBJ1-2; D gene ambiguous. Germline values: CDR1 MGHRA, CDR2 YSYEKL. CDR3 length: 18 amino acids. Trimming cost V 4 bases and J 0 bases, with 21 bases left between them. In DNA form, the CDR3 reads TGCGCCAGCAGCCCGTCACTCCCCTACGCTGAATCTAACTATGGCTACACCTTC. Translating it yields CASSPSLPYAESNYGYTF.

The J gene is TRBJ1-5, the V gene TRBV4-1; 8 nucleotides agree with TRBD1. Germline CDR1 MGHRA, CDR2 YSYEKL. This CDR3 has 15 residues. V was pared by 0 bases and J by 6 bases, with 4 bases of the junction left unmatched. CDR3 loop: CASSQEGQAGQPQHF. Here the CDR3 DNA reads TGCGCCAGCAGCCAAGAGGGACAGGCGGGTCAGCCCCAGCATTTT.

This clone appeared a few times. This sequence joins TRBV7-2 and TRBJ2-7, with D perhaps TRBD1 (6 bases). The CDR3 consists of 15 residues. Germline V gene data show CDR1 as SGHTA and CDR2 as FQGNSA. V was pared by 6 bases and J by 0 bases, with 15 bases between. The CDR3 DNA sequence: TGTGCCAGCAGACTCGGACAGACCAGCTCCTACGAGCAGTACTTC. Residues: CASRLGQTSSYEQYF. Full variable domain (outside the CDR3, taken from reference TRBV7-2 and TRBJ2-7): GAGVSQSPSNKVTEKGKDVELRCDPISGHTALYWYRQSLGQGLEFLIYFQGNSAPDKSGLPSDRFSAERTGGSVSTLTIQRTQQEDSAVYLCASRLGQTSSYEQYFGPGTRLTVT.

This sequence joins TRBV3-1 (or the pseudogene TRBV3-2) and TRBJ1-2, with no clear D. V was pared by 4 bases and J by 8 bases, with 11 bases between. The CDR3 spans 12 residues. Germline CDR1 and CDR2: LGHDT and YNNKEL (reference sequence). The CDR3 region has the DNA TGTGCCAGCAGCCCCCCCGGCGGGGGCTACACCTTC. The encoded protein is CASSPPGGGYTF.